The 30 T cell receptor beta chains in this list originate from one sample, sequenced in a study of T-cell reconstitution after alpha-beta-depleted transplantation in children. Preparation of the TCRbeta library involved a method that used unique molecular identifiers. TCRdb recomputed calls from the PCR reads with MiXCR, one row per CDR3 protein. This table has hundreds of thousands of distinct CDR3 sequences, under 15% appearing once. The sample consisted of PBMCs, taken before TCRalphabeta/CD19-depleted stem cell transplant. The receptors shown here come from a girl aged 2 to 9 with congenital amegakaryocytic thrombocytopenia, due to receive a stem cell transplant.

This clonotype turned up a few times. V is TRBV7-9 and J is TRBJ2-1; TRBD2 agrees at 8 bases. J lost 8 bases, V lost 5 bases, and 11 bases had no gene match. The CDR3 spans 15 residues. Germline V gene lookup returns CDR1 SEHNR and CDR2 FQNEAQ (reference sequence). The DNA for the CDR3 is TGTGCCAGCAGCCCAAGGTTCGGGAGGGGAGATGAGCAGTTCTTC. It is translated as CASSPRFGRGDEQFF.

The genes are TRBV5-1 and TRBJ2-3; 8 bases line up with TRBD2. The CDR3 runs to 14 residues. J gave up 7 bases and V 5 bases, and 9 bases lay outside the gene matches. CDR1 and CDR2 from the germline V gene are SGHRS and YFSETQ. CDR3 sequence: CASRPGLEGNTQYF. The DNA of the CDR3 is TGCGCCAGCAGACCGGGACTAGAGGGGAATACGCAGTATTTT.

This clonotype was found a few times. This chain links TRBV20-1 with TRBJ2-7; the D gene is possibly TRBD1 (6 bases). Germline V gene data show CDR1 as DFQATT and CDR2 as SNEGSKA (reference sequence). V was trimmed by 6 bases and J by 4 bases, leaving 19 bases between them. CDR3 length: 14 amino acids. CDR3: CSAMTILQGYEQYF. CDR3 nucleotide sequence: TGCAGTGCCATGACCATTCTTCAGGGGTACGAGCAGTACTTC.

This clonotype was seen many times. The V call is TRBV20-1, the J call TRBJ2-7; no clear D gene. This CDR3 has 13 amino acids. V was clipped by 2 bases and J by 9 bases, with 17 bases between them. The germline V gene encodes CDR1 DFQATT and CDR2 SNEGSKA (reference sequence). As DNA, the CDR3 is TGCAGTGCTAGACAACAGCCCGACTTGGTGCAGTACTTC. It yields the protein CSARQQPDLVQYF.

The sample holds a few counts of this clonotype. This chain uses TRBV20-1 with TRBJ1-1; 12 bases are a match to TRBD1. The CDR3 spans 12 residues. Germline V gene sequence: CDR1 DFQATT, CDR2 SNEGSKA (reference sequence). The CDR3, as DNA: TGCGGGGGGGGACAGGGGGCTTCTGAAGCTTTCTTT. Translation: CGGGQGASEAFF.

This clonotype appeared many times. Here the CDR3 DNA reads TGCAGTGCTAGAGGCTCCAGCGTACCTCAAGAGACCCAGTACTTC. Its protein is CSARGSSVPQETQYF. The chain is built from TRBV20-1 and TRBJ2-5; unclear D gene. The CDR3 loop spans 15 amino acids. Germline V gene data show CDR1 as DFQATT and CDR2 as SNEGSKA (reference sequence). V was clipped by 1 base and J by 2 bases, with 14 bases between them.

A few counts support this clonotype. The chain recombines TRBV7-9 with TRBJ1-2, with a possible D match to TRBD1 (5 bases). The CDR3 extends over 12 amino acids. Trimming removed 5 bases from V and 10 bases from J, with 14 bases in between. The germline CDR1 and CDR2 sequences are SEHNR and FQNEAQ (reference sequence). The CDR3 here is CASSLPGPSYTF. The CDR3 DNA reads TGTGCCAGCAGCCTACCGGGACCGTCCTACACCTTC.

This clonotype was recorded at least ten times. The J gene is TRBJ2-5, the V gene TRBV12-3 or TRBV12-4; D might be TRBD1 (6 bases). This CDR3 contains 14 residues. Trimming removed 1 base from V and 5 bases from J, with 11 bases in between. This CDR3 is CASSLVGGYETQYF. The CDR3 nucleotides read TGTGCCAGCAGTTTAGTAGGGGGATACGAGACCCAGTACTTC.

This clonotype has at least ten counts. V and J are TRBV20-1 and TRBJ2-3; 9 nucleotides align to TRBD1. The V segment lost 3 bases and the J segment 7 bases; nucleotides outside the gene matches: 11. In germline, CDR1 is DFQATT, CDR2 SNEGSKA (reference sequence). The CDR3 consists of 15 residues. Written as DNA, the CDR3 is TGCAGTGCTAGCTCCGACAGGGGGTTTATGAATACGCAGTATTTT. Translated, it gives CSASSDRGFMNTQYF.

V and J are TRBV3-1 and TRBJ2-3; D possibly corresponds to TRBD2 (6 bases). CDR1 and CDR2 (germline): LGHDT, YNNKEL (reference sequence). CDR3 length equals 18 residues. V lost 4 bases to trimming and J lost 0 bases, with 20 bases between them. The CDR3 nucleotides read TGTGCCAGCAGCCCAAGAGGTAGTGGAGGGGTTAGCACAGATACGCAGTATTTT. It translates to CASSPRGSGGVSTDTQYF.

This clonotype has ten or more counts. V gene TRBV7-8 combines with J gene TRBJ2-2; 12 nucleotides align to TRBD2. Germline V gene lookup returns CDR1 SGHVS and CDR2 FQNEAQ. Trimming at V came to 7 bases and at J to 4 bases, leaving 7 bases not matched to a gene. CDR3 length: 16 amino acids. In nucleotides, the CDR3 is TGTGCCAGCAACAAACCGACTAGCGGGGGCACCGGGGAGCTGTTTTTT. Translation gives CASNKPTSGGTGELFF. The full variable domain, rest sourced from reference TRBV7-8 and TRBJ2-2, is GAGVSQSPRYKVAKRGQDVALRCDPISGHVSLFWYQQALGQGPEFLTYFQNEAQLDKSGLPSDRFFAERPEGSVSTLKIQRTQQEDSAVYLCASNKPTSGGTGELFFGEGSRLTVL.

This clonotype has at least ten counts. The chain carries TRBV7-2 and TRBJ1-2; no clear D gene. Germline CDR1 is SGHTA and CDR2 is FQGNSA. Between the trimmed V and J ends, which lost 5 bases and 1 base, there was a span of 8 bases. This CDR3 region has 13 residues. CDR3 nucleotide sequence: TGTGCCAGCAGCGTCCGGGATAACTATGGCTACACCTTC. It yields the protein CASSVRDNYGYTF.

The gene calls are TRBV28 and TRBJ2-3; 7 bases match TRBD2. The CDR3 covers 13 residues. Germline-derived CDR1 and CDR2 are MDHEN and SYDVKM. The ends lost 4 bases at V and 5 bases at J; junction bases unmatched: 3. The CDR3: CASSWGGKDTQYF. CDR3 bases: TGTGCCAGCAGTTGGGGAGGGAAAGATACGCAGTATTTT.

The gene calls are TRBV12-3 or TRBV12-4 and TRBJ1-1; the match to TRBD1 covers 8 bases. The CDR3 is 16 amino acids. V gave up 0 bases and J gave up 0 bases; unmatched junction bases: 3. The CDR3 spells CASSLAGQGLNTEAFF. Written as DNA, the CDR3 is TGTGCCAGCAGTTTAGCAGGACAGGGCTTGAACACTGAAGCTTTCTTT.

Many counts were recorded for this clonotype. The chain has TRBV15 and TRBJ2-7, with 12 positions matching TRBD2. Germline CDR1 is LNHNV and CDR2 is YYDKDF (reference sequence). This CDR3 has 16 residues. V trimming: 3 bases; J trimming: 6 bases; junction bases outside the gene matches: 9. The CDR3 region has the DNA TGTGCCACCAGCAGGATGACTAGCGGGAGATCTACCGAGCAGTACTTC. Protein product: CATSRMTSGRSTEQYF.

The sample holds a few counts of this clonotype. The rearrangement uses TRBV18 and TRBJ1-2, with unresolved D. V shed 2 bases and J shed 8 bases, with 12 bases lying between them. From germline, CDR1 is KGHSH and CDR2 LQKENI. The CDR3 consists of 13 residues. The CDR3 nucleotides read TGTGCCAGCTCACCATTTACATCGCAGGGCTACACCTTC. This gives the protein CASSPFTSQGYTF.

This rearrangement joins TRBV5-1 to TRBJ2-3; D assignment may be TRBD1 or TRBD2 (6 bases each). Per the germline V gene, CDR1 is SGHRS and CDR2 is YFSETQ. Trimming shortened V by 9 bases and J by 6 bases, and 17 bases separated the two germline ends. The CDR3 has 13 residues. The CDR3, as DNA: TGCGCCAACAACCGAGGGGGGATCGATACGCAGTATTTT. Encoded protein: CANNRGGIDTQYF.

In this sample, this clonotype turned up many times. This chain links TRBV27 with TRBJ1-2; the D gene is possibly TRBD1 (6 bases). V was cut by 3 bases and J by 6 bases, with 14 bases left in between. This CDR3 is built from 14 residues. CDR1 is MNHEY, CDR2 SMNVEV, per germline (reference sequence). The CDR3 region is CASSFRGQGHGYTF. Here the CDR3 DNA reads TGTGCCAGCAGTTTCCGGGGACAAGGACATGGCTACACCTTC.

With respect to this clonotype: A much bigger clone sits one base away, suggesting this may be a read error. The chain couples TRBV20-1 to TRBJ1-1, with 11 positions matching TRBD1. Germline-derived CDR1 and CDR2 are DFQATT and SNEGSKA (reference sequence). CDR3 length: 14 amino acids. The V gene end was trimmed by 5 bases and the J gene end by 6 bases; junction bases not matched to a gene: 8. The DNA for the CDR3 is TGCAGTGCTCATAAATGGGACAGGGGGTCTGAAGCTTTCTTT. This codes for CSAHKWDRGSEAFF.

Ten or more counts support this clonotype. This sequence joins TRBV12-5 and TRBJ1-5; D is possibly TRBD1 (5 bases). The CDR3 covers 12 residues. CDR1 LGHNT and CDR2 FRNRAP come from the germline V gene. V shed 6 bases and J shed 6 bases, with 9 bases lying between them. CDR3 residues: CASGGVVQPQHF. DNA of the CDR3: TGTGCTAGTGGAGGGGTGGTTCAGCCCCAGCATTTT.

A few counts support this clonotype. V gene TRBV12-3 or TRBV12-4 combines with J gene TRBJ2-7; 10 nucleotides match TRBD2. The CDR3 spans 14 residues. V gave up 6 bases and J gave up 2 bases; unmatched junction bases: 4. The DNA for the CDR3 is TGTGCCAGCAGCGCTAGCGGGAGTACCTACGAGCAGTACTTC. This codes for CASSASGSTYEQYF.

This clonotype was found a few times. This chain connects TRBV19 to TRBJ2-3; weak D call: TRBD2 (6 bases). The V gene's germline CDR1 is LNHDA and CDR2 SQIVND (reference sequence). Trimming removed 1 base from V and 1 base from J, with 12 bases in between. The CDR3 has 16 residues. This CDR3 is CASSIVLAIGTDTQYF. The CDR3, as DNA: TGTGCCAGTAGTATAGTGCTAGCGATAGGCACAGATACGCAGTATTTT.

This clonotype has a count of ten or more. This sequence joins TRBV12-3 or TRBV12-4 and TRBJ2-5, with TRBD2 matching over 9 bases. The CDR3 spans 14 residues. Unmatched junction bases numbered 7, after V lost 5 bases and J lost 6 bases. This chain's CDR3 is CASSAGGAVKTQYF. In DNA form, the CDR3 reads TGTGCCAGCAGTGCGGGAGGGGCCGTGAAGACCCAGTACTTC.

This clonotype has ten or more counts. This chain links TRBV4-2 with TRBJ2-3, with D perhaps matching TRBD1 (6 bases). The length of the CDR3 is 17 residues. Trimming took off 1 base at V and 2 bases at J, with 16 bases between the two ends. Germline loops: CDR1 LGHNA, CDR2 YNFKEQ. The CDR3 region is CASSQGVGDTYTDTQYF. The CDR3 nucleotides are TGTGCCAGCAGCCAAGGAGTGGGGGACACCTACACAGATACGCAGTATTTT.

This clonotype showed up just a few times. V usage is TRBV5-8 and J usage is TRBJ2-5; tentative D call: TRBD1 (5 bases). V gave up 2 bases and J gave up 3 bases, with 11 bases separating them. The CDR3 has 14 residues. The germline gives CDR1 SGHTS, CDR2 YDEGEE. The CDR3 loop is CASSLLDSEETQYF. In nucleotides, the CDR3 is TGTGCCAGCAGCTTATTAGACAGCGAAGAGACCCAGTACTTC.

This clonotype appeared many times. The CDR3 sequence: CASRVPSPSYNEQFF. Written as DNA, the CDR3 is TGCGCCAGCAGGGTCCCTAGCCCCTCCTACAATGAGCAGTTCTTC. V gene TRBV5-1 combines with J gene TRBJ2-1; possibly TRBD2 for D (5 bases). Germline CDR1 SGHRS, CDR2 YFSETQ. Trimming shortened V by 5 bases and J by 0 bases, and 12 bases separated the two germline ends. The CDR3 length is 15 residues.

CDR3 in DNA: TGTGCCAGCAGCATACTACAGGGGGCGGCATCCGGGGAGCTGTTTTTT. This encodes CASSILQGAASGELFF. J is TRBJ2-2 and V is TRBV7-6, with 9 bases fitting TRBD1. J was trimmed by 6 bases and V by 5 bases; bases with no gene match: 10. Germline V gives CDR1 SGHVS, CDR2 FNYEAQ. The CDR3 has 16 amino acids.

There are many counts of this clonotype. The chain combines TRBV14 with TRBJ1-1, with unresolved D. The CDR3 has 13 residues. Trimming took off 2 bases at V and 7 bases at J, with 11 bases between the two ends. The germline gives CDR1 SGHDN, CDR2 FVKESK. The CDR3 is CASSQPTAVEAFF. The CDR3 coding sequence is TGTGCCAGCAGCCAACCTACAGCCGTTGAAGCTTTCTTT.

J is TRBJ2-7 and V is TRBV6-2 or TRBV6-3; 7 nucleotides match TRBD1. Germline V CDR1 and CDR2: MNHEY, SVGEGT. CDR3 length: 15 residues. V lost 2 bases and J lost 7; bases outside the gene matches: 11. DNA of the CDR3: TGTGCCAGCAGTTACCGGACAGGCCTCTCCTTTGAGCAGTACTTC. Its protein is CASSYRTGLSFEQYF.

This clonotype was seen at least ten times. The genes are TRBV5-5 and TRBJ2-1, with 7 bases aligning to TRBD2. Germline CDR1 reads SGHKS; CDR2 reads YYEKEE (reference sequence). Unmatched junction bases numbered 8, after V lost 0 bases and J lost 2 bases. The CDR3 is made up of 17 amino acids. CDR3 region: CASSLDWASGTYNEQFF. CDR3 in DNA: TGTGCCAGCAGCTTGGACTGGGCTAGCGGTACCTACAATGAGCAGTTCTTC.